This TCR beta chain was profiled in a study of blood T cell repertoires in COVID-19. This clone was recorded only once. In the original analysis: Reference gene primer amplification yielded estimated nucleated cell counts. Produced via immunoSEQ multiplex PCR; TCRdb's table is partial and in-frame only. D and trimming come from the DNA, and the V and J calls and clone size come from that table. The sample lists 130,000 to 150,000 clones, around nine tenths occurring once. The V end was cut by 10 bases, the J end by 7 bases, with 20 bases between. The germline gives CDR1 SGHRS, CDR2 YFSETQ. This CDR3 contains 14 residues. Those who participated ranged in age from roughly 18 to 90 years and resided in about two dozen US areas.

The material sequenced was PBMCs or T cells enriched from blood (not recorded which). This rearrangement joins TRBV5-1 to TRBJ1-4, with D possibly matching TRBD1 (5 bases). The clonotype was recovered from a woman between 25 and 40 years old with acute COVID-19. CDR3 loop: CASNQGGSTEKLFF. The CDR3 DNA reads TGCGCCTCAAACCAGGGAGGGTCCACTGAAAAACTGTTTTTT.